These T cell receptor beta chains were read from a single sample in a study of T cell responses to AZD1222 COVID-19 vaccine. TCRdb's table, derived via immunoSEQ multiplex PCR, lists solely in-frame clones and lacks some. The table has 140,000 to 150,000 clones, around 89% seen once; the top ten hold 1.5% to 2%. The specimen was peripheral blood, collected on day 0 of AZD1222 vaccination. These receptors were obtained from an adult in good health. The CDR3 runs from the conserved cysteine through the conserved F or W. D genes are given only for firm matches. Expanded clones are given a class, and other clones once, few, many or no size at all.

v_gene	j_gene	d_gene	abundance	CDR3aa	CDR3nt
TRBV5-1	TRBJ1-3	-	-	CASSLGDLTSGNTIYF	TGCGCCAGCAGCTTGGGGGACCTAACCTCTGGAAACACCATATATTTT
TRBV7-2	TRBJ1-2	-	-	CASSPTWGANYGYTF	TGTGCCAGCAGTCCTACCTGGGGGGCTAACTATGGCTACACCTTC
TRBV28	TRBJ2-7	-	-	CASSLSGGHSYEQYF	TGTGCCAGCAGTTTATCCGGGGGACACTCCTACGAGCAGTACTTC
TRBV15	TRBJ2-1	TRBD2	-	CATVGRAGNEQFF	TGTGCCACCGTCGGGAGGGCGGGGAATGAGCAGTTCTTC
TRBV3-1/TRBV3-2	TRBJ2-5	TRBD2	-	CASSREGTSGRETQYF	TGTGCCAGCAGCCGCGAGGGGACTAGCGGGAGAGAGACCCAGTACTTC
TRBV29-1	TRBJ2-1	-	few	CSVEFWAYNEQFF	TGCAGCGTTGAGTTTTGGGCTTACAATGAGCAGTTCTTC
TRBV10-1	TRBJ1-6	-	-	CASSDLRGSSPLHF	TGCGCCAGCAGTGATTTACGAGGGTCCTCACCCCTCCACTTT
TRBV18	TRBJ1-4	-	-	CASSPNEGQTNEKLFF	TGTGCCAGCTCACCCAACGAAGGACAGACTAATGAAAAACTGTTTTTT
TRBV10-1	TRBJ2-7	-	-	CASSERYSYEQYF	TGCGCCAGCAGTGAGAGGTATTCCTACGAGCAGTACTTC
TRBV27	TRBJ1-1	TRBD1	-	CATLGQANTEAFF	TGTGCCACCCTGGGACAGGCCAACACTGAAGCTTTCTTT
TRBV28	TRBJ1-4	-	-	CASTPYPRGDSGGKLFF	TGTGCCAGCACCCCCTATCCCCGCGGAGACAGCGGAGGAAAACTGTTTTTT
TRBV7-8	TRBJ2-3	TRBD2	-	CASSSLGLAGLLDTQYF	TGTGCCAGCAGCTCCCTTGGACTAGCGGGATTGTTAGATACGCAGTATTTT
TRBV2	TRBJ1-4	-	-	CASKAGKREKLFF	TGTGCCAGCAAGGCAGGGAAAAGAGAAAAACTGTTTTTT
TRBV27	TRBJ2-3	-	-	CASSSGAFTDTQYF	TGTGCCAGCAGTTCGGGGGCTTTCACAGATACGCAGTATTTT
TRBV10-3	TRBJ2-7	-	-	CAIGNEQYF	TGTGCCATCGGTAACGAGCAGTACTTC
TRBV19	TRBJ1-5	-	-	CASRTGGGDQPQHF	TGTGCCAGTCGTACAGGAGGGGGTGATCAGCCCCAGCATTTT
TRBV2	TRBJ1-1	TRBD1	-	CASRRTGYGTEAFF	TGTGCCAGCAGGCGGACAGGGTATGGCACTGAAGCTTTCTTT
TRBV5-4	TRBJ2-5	TRBD2	-	CASSPGLAGPGTQYF	TGTGCCAGCAGCCCGGGACTAGCGGGGCCTGGGACCCAGTACTTC
TRBV7-9	TRBJ1-3	-	-	CASSLEGSGNTIYF	TGTGCCAGCAGCTTAGAGGGCTCTGGAAACACCATATATTTT
TRBV5-1	TRBJ1-2	TRBD1	-	CASSSNRGPNYGYTF	TGCGCCAGCAGCTCCAACAGGGGGCCAAACTATGGCTACACCTTC
TRBV15	TRBJ2-5	-	-	CATEELTRETQYF	TGTGCCACCGAAGAGCTGACCCGGGAGACCCAGTACTTC
TRBV6-5	TRBJ2-3	-	-	CASRYRVEDTQYF	TGTGCCAGCAGGTACAGGGTGGAAGATACGCAGTATTTT
TRBV5-1	TRBJ1-2	-	-	CASSPSHDTLAGYTF	TGCGCCAGCAGCCCAAGCCATGACACGTTGGCTGGCTACACCTTC
TRBV3-1/TRBV3-2	TRBJ1-1	-	-	CASSQANWGNTEAFF	TGTGCCAGCAGCCAAGCTAATTGGGGGAACACTGAAGCTTTCTTT
TRBV20-1	TRBJ1-2	-	-	CSARDLRGYTF	TGCAGTGCTAGAGATCTCCGAGGCTACACCTTC
TRBV13	TRBJ2-3	-	-	CASSLVADTQYF	TGTGCCAGCAGCTTAGTGGCAGATACGCAGTATTTT
TRBV4-1	TRBJ1-4	TRBD1	-	CASSQDWDRINEKLFF	TGCGCCAGCAGCCAAGATTGGGACAGAATTAATGAAAAACTGTTTTTT
TRBV5-4	TRBJ2-2	TRBD2	-	CASSPGLAGGASTGELFF	TGTGCCAGCAGCCCCGGACTAGCGGGAGGGGCGAGCACCGGGGAGCTGTTTTTT
TRBV13	TRBJ2-2	TRBD1	-	CASSLTGTGSGELFF	TGTGCCAGCAGCTTAACCGGGACAGGGTCCGGGGAGCTGTTTTTT
TRBV30	TRBJ1-1	TRBD1	-	CAGTVVTEAFF	TGTGCCGGGACAGTCGTCACTGAAGCTTTCTTT
TRBV6-5	TRBJ1-1	-	-	CASSYFGVNTEAFF	TGTGCCAGCAGTTACTTCGGGGTGAACACTGAAGCTTTCTTT
TRBV15	TRBJ1-1	-	-	CATSSEEGLAFF	TGTGCCACCAGCTCGGAGGAGGGGTTGGCTTTCTTT
TRBV27	TRBJ2-1	TRBD2	-	CASSLSGTSGSIEQFF	TGTGCCAGCAGTTTATCGGGGACTAGCGGGAGTATTGAGCAGTTCTTC
TRBV25-1	TRBJ1-5	TRBD1	-	CASSGSAGTGNQPQHF	TGTGCCAGCAGTGGATCGGCCGGGACAGGGAATCAGCCCCAGCATTTT
TRBV7-6	TRBJ1-6	-	-	CASSLGGSFSPLHF	TGTGCCAGCAGCTTAGGGGGGTCTTTTTCACCCCTCCACTTT
TRBV3-1/TRBV3-2	TRBJ1-5	-	-	CASSQGPGQPQHF	TGTGCCAGCAGCCAGGGCCCGGGGCAGCCCCAGCATTTT
TRBV5-8	TRBJ1-5	-	-	CASSLQGFRNQPQHF	TGTGCCAGCAGCTTACAGGGATTTCGCAATCAGCCCCAGCATTTT
TRBV5-4	TRBJ2-1	TRBD2	-	CASSRESGGYNEQFF	TGTGCCAGCAGCCGGGAAAGCGGGGGGTACAATGAGCAGTTCTTC
TRBV10-3	TRBJ2-3	-	-	CAISESRVGDTQYF	TGTGCCATCAGTGAGTCGCGGGTCGGAGATACGCAGTATTTT
TRBV4-2	TRBJ1-6	-	-	CASSQVQGQGNSPLHF	TGTGCCAGCAGCCAAGTACAGGGACAAGGCAATTCACCCCTCCACTTT